These T cell receptor beta chains were read from a single sample in a study of blood T cell repertoires in COVID-19. Some clones are missing from TCRdb's copy, which holds only in-frame ones; the method was immunoSEQ multiplex PCR. The sample gives 200,000 to 250,000 clones, around 85% of which show up once; 1.3% is in the top ten. Specimen: PBMCs or T cells enriched from blood (not recorded which). Receptors were obtained from a woman in her thirties or forties with acute COVID-19. Each CDR3 is given with its conserved first and last residue. Fields, in order: D gene, J gene, clone size, V gene, CDR3 DNA, CDR3 protein. A D gene is named only where the DNA matches it firmly. A clone size is listed for some rows: how often the clone was seen (once, few, many), or a class if it is expanded.

D: TRBD1; J: TRBJ2-5; size: -; V: TRBV29-1; DNA: TGCAGCGTCATCTACAGGGGAAGGGAGACCCAGTACTTC; CDR3: CSVIYRGRETQYF
D: -; J: TRBJ1-2; size: -; V: TRBV28; DNA: TGTGCCAGCAGTTTATGGGGGGAGGGTCGGGAGTATGGCTACACCTTC; CDR3: CASSLWGEGREYGYTF
D: -; J: TRBJ2-3; size: -; V: TRBV6-4; DNA: TGTGCCAGCAGTTACAGGGCGCAAGATACGCAGTATTTT; CDR3: CASSYRAQDTQYF
D: -; J: TRBJ2-7; size: -; V: TRBV7-2; DNA: TGTGCCAGCAGCCGTCTGGGAGCGAGCGAGCAGTACTTC; CDR3: CASSRLGASEQYF
D: -; J: TRBJ1-1; size: -; V: TRBV28; DNA: TGTGCCAGCATTCAGGCAGGGGTCGCTGAAGCTTTCTTT; CDR3: CASIQAGVAEAFF
D: -; J: TRBJ1-2; size: -; V: TRBV4-3; DNA: TGCGCCAGCAGCCAAGACGGGGATGGCTACACCTTC; CDR3: CASSQDGDGYTF
D: -; J: TRBJ2-2; size: -; V: TRBV18; DNA: TGTGCCAGCTCACCGGGCGCGTCCTGGGCCGGGGAGCTGTTTTTT; CDR3: CASSPGASWAGELFF
D: TRBD1; J: TRBJ1-2; size: -; V: TRBV6-5; DNA: TGTGCCAGCAGAAATCGGGACAGGGTAGATGGCTACACCTTC; CDR3: CASRNRDRVDGYTF
D: TRBD1; J: TRBJ2-3; size: -; V: TRBV7-3; DNA: TGTGCCAGCAGCCCACAGGACAGGGGGACAGATACGCAGTATTTT; CDR3: CASSPQDRGTDTQYF
D: TRBD1; J: TRBJ1-2; size: -; V: TRBV11-3; DNA: TGTGCCAGCAGCACCCGGACAGGGTTCGGCTACACCTTC; CDR3: CASSTRTGFGYTF
D: -; J: TRBJ2-1; size: -; V: TRBV9; DNA: TGTGCCAGCAGCGTAGGGGCTGCCGATCCCTACAATGAGCAGTTCTTC; CDR3: CASSVGAADPYNEQFF
D: TRBD2; J: TRBJ2-3; size: -; V: TRBV28; DNA: TGTGCCAGCAGTTTAGAGGATAGCGGGCCGCTTCTCACAGATACGCAGTATTTT; CDR3: CASSLEDSGPLLTDTQYF
D: -; J: TRBJ1-5; size: -; V: TRBV30; DNA: TGTGCCTGGTCAGGACACCCCTCTCCATCCCAGCATTTT; CDR3: CAWSGHPSPSQHF
D: -; J: TRBJ2-2; size: -; V: TRBV18; DNA: TGTGCCAGCTCACATCAGCAGGGGAACACCGGGGAGCTGTTTTTT; CDR3: CASSHQQGNTGELFF
D: TRBD1; J: TRBJ1-1; size: -; V: TRBV2; DNA: TGTGCCGGCAAGGACAGGGGTTGGACTGAAGCTTTCTTT; CDR3: CAGKDRGWTEAFF
D: TRBD2; J: TRBJ2-7; size: few; V: TRBV19; DNA: TGTGCCAGTAGTATAGTTTCTAGCGGGAGCGAGCAGTACTTC; CDR3: CASSIVSSGSEQYF
D: TRBD1; J: TRBJ2-2; size: once; V: TRBV5-4; DNA: TGTGCCAGCAGCTTCGGGCAGGGGGCGAACACCGGGGAGCTGTTTTTT; CDR3: CASSFGQGANTGELFF
D: TRBD2; J: TRBJ2-5; size: once; V: TRBV29-1; DNA: TGCAGCGTTGTGGCTAGCGGGCACCAAGAGACCCAGTACTTC; CDR3: CSVVASGHQETQYF